These 18 T cell receptor beta chains share one sample of origin, sequenced in a study of T cell responses to AZD1222 COVID-19 vaccine. Sequencing was performed with immunoSEQ multiplex PCR; in TCRdb, only in-frame clones are kept and a portion is missing. The sample has around 110,000 clones, about 93% seen once. This sample comprised peripheral blood, obtained on day 0 of AZD1222 vaccination. Receptors originate from an adult in good health.

V usage is TRBV30 and J usage is TRBJ2-7; the D is unclear. The V end lost 0 bases, the J end lost 4 bases, and 7 bases lay between the germline ends. This CDR3 spans 12 amino acids. CDR1 is GTSNPN and CDR2 is SVGIG in the germline V gene (reference sequence). CDR3 nucleotide sequence: TGTGCCTGGAGTGTAAACGATTACGAGCAGTACTTC. Its translation is CAWSVNDYEQYF.

CDR3 region: CASSLNSQGRAEAFF. The CDR3 region has the DNA TGTGCCAGCAGCTTGAACTCACAGGGTAGGGCTGAAGCTTTCTTT. This rearrangement joins TRBV7-9 to TRBJ1-1; TRBD1 might be the D (6 bases). This CDR3 has 15 amino acids. Per the germline V gene, CDR1 is SEHNR and CDR2 is FQNEAQ (reference sequence). The germline V and J ends were trimmed by 3 bases and 6 bases, with 17 bases remaining between them.

The chain has TRBV25-1 and TRBJ1-3, with D unclear. Germline loops: CDR1 MGHDK, CDR2 SYGVNS. The CDR3 extends over 12 amino acids. Trimming cost V 9 bases and J 0 bases, with 6 bases left between them. CDR3 in amino acids: CARGVSGNTIYF. The DNA for the CDR3 is TGTGCCAGAGGCGTCTCTGGAAACACCATATATTTT.

The J gene is TRBJ2-2, the V gene TRBV5-1; 9 bases agree with TRBD1. The junction had 7 bases not matched to a gene; V was cut back by 4 bases and J by 9 bases. The CDR3 sequence is 14 residues long. Germline CDR1 reads SGHRS; CDR2 reads YFSETQ. The CDR3 region is CASSLGTGFRELFF. In DNA form, the CDR3 reads TGCGCCAGCAGCCTCGGGACAGGGTTTCGGGAGCTGTTTTTT.

The rearrangement uses TRBV2 and TRBJ2-3, with TRBD2 matching 8 bases. The CDR3 extends over 15 amino acids. Trimming removed 5 bases from V and 6 bases from J; junction bases left unmatched: 10. Germline lookup yields CDR1 SNHLY and CDR2 FYNNEI. In DNA, the CDR3 is TGTGCCAGCAGTCCCTGGGGTAGCGGGGAGGATACGCAGTATTTT. Translation: CASSPWGSGEDTQYF.

The genes are TRBV6-6 and TRBJ2-7; D is perhaps TRBD1 (5 bases). V lost 4 bases and J lost 2, with 12 bases in between. This CDR3 has 14 amino acids. The germline gives CDR1 MNHNY, CDR2 SVGAGI (reference sequence). CDR3 in amino acids: CASSSSDRPYEQYF. The CDR3 DNA sequence: TGTGCCAGCAGTTCGTCCGACAGACCCTACGAGCAGTACTTC.

Only one count was recorded for this clone. The V gene is TRBV3-1 (or the pseudogene TRBV3-2), the J gene TRBJ1-2; 9 bases are a match to TRBD1. The V segment lost 5 bases and the J segment 6 bases; nucleotides outside the gene matches: 4. The CDR3 is made up of 13 amino acids. Germline V lookup: CDR1 LGHDT, CDR2 YNNKEL (reference sequence). The CDR3 coding sequence is TGTGCCAGCAGCAGGACAGGGGTGGATGGCTACACCTTC. It is translated as CASSRTGVDGYTF.

The chain uses TRBV14 and TRBJ2-1; perhaps TRBD2 as D (7 bases). Germline CDR1 is SGHDN and CDR2 is FVKESK. Between the trimmed V and J ends, which lost 4 bases and 1 base, there was a span of 14 bases. The CDR3 has 16 residues. The CDR3 sequence is CASSRAGALSYNEQFF. Here the CDR3 DNA reads TGTGCCAGCAGCCGGGCGGGGGCTTTGTCCTACAATGAGCAGTTCTTC.

The chain has TRBV29-1 and TRBJ1-1; weak D call: TRBD1 (5 bases). Trimming stripped 6 bases from V and 1 base from J, with 12 bases between. CDR1 and CDR2 (germline): SQVTM, ANQGSEA. The CDR3 is 13 residues long. CDR3 bases: TGCAGCGTCGGGGGAGTAACGAACACTGAAGCTTTCTTT. It specifies CSVGGVTNTEAFF.

This chain uses TRBV29-1 with TRBJ1-1, with 10 bases aligning to TRBD1. Germline V lookup: CDR1 SQVTM, CDR2 ANQGSEA. The CDR3 contains 14 residues. After removal of 6 bases from V and 5 bases from J, the junction contained 9 bases not matched to a gene. Here the CDR3 reads CSVLPTGGYTEAFF. In DNA form, the CDR3 reads TGCAGCGTCCTCCCGACAGGGGGCTATACTGAAGCTTTCTTT.

The chain couples TRBV6-2 or TRBV6-3 to TRBJ2-2; the D gene is possibly TRBD2 (6 bases). V was pared by 0 bases and J by 4 bases, with 12 bases between. The CDR3 is 16 amino acids. Germline-derived CDR1 and CDR2 are MNHEY and SVGEGT. In nucleotides, the CDR3 is TGTGCCAGCAGTTACTCGGGGGGACGAGTCACCGGGGAGCTGTTTTTT. This codes for CASSYSGGRVTGELFF.

The chain employs TRBV7-2 and TRBJ1-4, with a possible D match to TRBD1 (5 bases). CDR1 SGHTA and CDR2 FQGNSA come from the germline V gene. There are 15 residues in the CDR3. Trimming shortened V by 2 bases and J by 7 bases, and 14 bases separated the two germline ends. The CDR3 reads CASSLIFRVGEKLFF. The CDR3 region has the DNA TGTGCCAGCAGCTTAATTTTCAGGGTGGGTGAAAAACTGTTTTTT.

The rearrangement uses TRBV10-3 and TRBJ2-7, with 12 bases that match TRBD2. Germline values: CDR1 ENHRY, CDR2 SYGVKD. The CDR3 covers 15 residues. V lost 3 bases and J lost 3; bases outside the gene matches: 3. CDR3 DNA sequence: TGTGCCATCAGTGACTCTAGCGGGGGGGTCTACGAGCAGTACTTC. Residues: CAISDSSGGVYEQYF.

This clone was seen just once. The gene calls are TRBV7-2 and TRBJ2-7; 7 bases are a match to TRBD1. With V trimmed by 5 bases and J by 2 bases, 6 bases remained unmatched. Germline values: CDR1 SGHTA, CDR2 FQGNSA. CDR3 size: 14 residues. The CDR3 region is CASSLRQGPYEQYF. The CDR3 DNA follows: TGTGCCAGCAGCCTAAGACAGGGACCCTACGAGCAGTACTTC.

In its sample, this clone was seen once. The rearrangement links TRBV14 to TRBJ2-1, with a possible D match to TRBD2 (7 bases). The germline V gene has CDR1 SGHDN and CDR2 FVKESK. The CDR3 is 16 amino acids. V lost 4 bases and J lost 7, with 20 bases in between. In DNA, the CDR3 is TGTGCCAGCAGCCCTCAAGGGGGGGGCGTGTGGAATGAGCAGTTCTTC. Translating gives CASSPQGGGVWNEQFF.

This rearrangement joins TRBV6-2 or TRBV6-3 to TRBJ1-3, with unresolved D. The germline V and J ends were trimmed by 0 bases and 4 bases, with 10 bases remaining between them. This CDR3 contains 15 residues. Germline V gene data show CDR1 as MNHEY and CDR2 as SVGEGT. CDR3 amino acids: CASSYSRMMGNTIYF. The CDR3 bases are TGTGCCAGCAGTTACTCAAGGATGATGGGAAACACCATATATTTT.

This chain links TRBV5-1 with TRBJ2-7; no clear D. Trimming stripped 1 base from V and 3 bases from J, with 11 bases between. The CDR3 is made up of 14 amino acids. CDR1 SGHRS and CDR2 YFSETQ come from the germline V gene. Written as DNA, the CDR3 is TGCGCCAGCAGCTTGCGAGAAATGGGCTACGAGCAGTACTTC. Residues: CASSLREMGYEQYF.

This chain joins TRBV9 and TRBJ2-3; D may correspond to TRBD1 or TRBD2 (5 bases each). The ends were cut back, 0 bases at V and 2 bases at J, with 16 bases in the middle. Germline CDR1 reads SGDLS; CDR2 reads YYNGEE. This CDR3 comprises 17 residues. In DNA, the CDR3 is TGTGCCAGCAGCGTAGGGATAGGGGACCCTTCCACAGATACGCAGTATTTT. Translating gives CASSVGIGDPSTDTQYF.